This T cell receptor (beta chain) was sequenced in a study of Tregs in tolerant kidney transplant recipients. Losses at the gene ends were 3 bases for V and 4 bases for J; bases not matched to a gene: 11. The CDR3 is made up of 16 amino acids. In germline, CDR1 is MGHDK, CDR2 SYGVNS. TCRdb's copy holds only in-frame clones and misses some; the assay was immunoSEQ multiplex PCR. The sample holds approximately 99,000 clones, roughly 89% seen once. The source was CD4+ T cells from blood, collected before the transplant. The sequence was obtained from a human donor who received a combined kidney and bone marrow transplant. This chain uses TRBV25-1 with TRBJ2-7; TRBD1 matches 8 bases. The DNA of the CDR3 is TGTGCCAGCAGTGACGCCCATGGGACAGGATCTTACGAGCAGTACTTC. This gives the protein CASSDAHGTGSYEQYF.